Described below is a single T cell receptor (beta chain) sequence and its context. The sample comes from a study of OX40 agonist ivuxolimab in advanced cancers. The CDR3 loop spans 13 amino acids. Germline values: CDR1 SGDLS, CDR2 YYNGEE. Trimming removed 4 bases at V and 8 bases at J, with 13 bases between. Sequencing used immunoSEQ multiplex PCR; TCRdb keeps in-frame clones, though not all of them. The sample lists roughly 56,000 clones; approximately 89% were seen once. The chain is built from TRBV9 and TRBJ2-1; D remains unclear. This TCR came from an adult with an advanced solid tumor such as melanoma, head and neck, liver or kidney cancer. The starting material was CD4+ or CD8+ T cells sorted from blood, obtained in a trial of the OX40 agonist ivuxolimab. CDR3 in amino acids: CASSPLEPDEQFF. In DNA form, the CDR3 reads TGTGCCAGCAGCCCCCTCGAGCCAGATGAGCAGTTCTTC.